The 16 T cell receptor beta chains below were found in one sample sequenced in a study of shared T cell receptors in the human thymus. Assay: immunoSEQ multiplex PCR; the TCRdb copy retains only in-frame clones and omits some. Among a few hundred thousand clones listed, around 95% were seen once. Material: thymocytes. These TCRs come from a human donor.

The chain joins TRBV19 to TRBJ1-5; perhaps TRBD1 as D (6 bases). The CDR3 is made up of 12 amino acids. Germline assignment: CDR1 LNHDA and CDR2 SQIVND (reference sequence). Trimming stripped 7 bases from V and 7 bases from J, with 11 bases between. CDR3 protein: CASMDSKQPQHF. The CDR3 DNA reads TGTGCCAGTATGGACAGTAAGCAGCCCCAGCATTTT.

The rearrangement uses TRBV30 and TRBJ2-3, with D possibly TRBD1 on 5 matching bases. CDR1 and CDR2 (germline): GTSNPN, SVGIG (reference sequence). The CDR3 runs 14 residues. Here the CDR3 DNA reads TGTGCGGAAGCGCTGACAGCTAGCACAGATACGCAGTATTTT. Translation gives CAEALTASTDTQYF.

V usage is TRBV5-4 and J usage is TRBJ2-5; 10 nucleotides align to TRBD2. V lost 0 bases, J lost 2 bases, and 10 bases stayed unmatched. CDR1 is SGHNT and CDR2 is YYREEE in the germline V gene (reference sequence). The length of the CDR3 is 18 residues. This chain's CDR3 is CASSLGISGRWGQETQYF. In DNA form, the CDR3 reads TGTGCCAGCAGCTTGGGAATTAGCGGGAGGTGGGGGCAAGAGACCCAGTACTTC.

The rearrangement uses TRBV7-3 and TRBJ1-5; D unresolved. The V and J ends lost 0 bases and 4 bases respectively, with 7 bases between them. CDR1 and CDR2 (germline): SGHTA, FQGTGA. This CDR3 is built from 14 residues. DNA of the CDR3: TGTGCCAGCAGCTTAACTGCGACAAATCAGCCCCAGCATTTT. Translated, it gives CASSLTATNQPQHF.

The gene calls are TRBV28 and TRBJ2-1; the D gene could be TRBD1 or TRBD2 (6 bases each). From germline, CDR1 is MDHEN and CDR2 SYDVKM. Trimming took 2 bases from V and 15 from J, leaving 23 bases between them. The CDR3 sequence is 15 residues long. The CDR3 region has the DNA TGTGCCAGCAGTTTAAAAATGGAGGGCCGTTGGGGGCTGTTCTTC. Its translation: CASSLKMEGRWGLFF.

The chain is built from TRBV28 and TRBJ1-5, with a weak D call TRBD1 (5 bases). Trimming removed 4 bases at V and 1 base at J, with 17 bases between. The CDR3 runs 17 residues. Looked up from germline, CDR1 is MDHEN and CDR2 is SYDVKM. In DNA, the CDR3 is TGTGCCAGCAGTTACCCCCCCGCAGGGTTGAGCAATCAGCCCCAGCATTTT. Translating it yields CASSYPPAGLSNQPQHF.

This chain connects TRBV5-4 to TRBJ2-7; D gene ambiguous. V shed 3 bases and J shed 0 bases, with 7 bases lying between them. The length of the CDR3 is 13 residues. Germline values: CDR1 SGHNT, CDR2 YYREEE (reference sequence). As DNA, the CDR3 is TGTGCCAGCAGCTCTCGCCACTCCTACGAGCAGTACTTC. It specifies CASSSRHSYEQYF.

J is TRBJ2-6 and V is TRBV15; maybe TRBD2 (5 bases). Deletions cut 3 bases from V and 2 bases from J, with 11 bases between. CDR3 length equals 16 residues. Germline V gene data show CDR1 as LNHNV and CDR2 as YYDKDF (reference sequence). CDR3 sequence: CATSRKRVPGANVLTF. The CDR3 DNA reads TGTGCCACCAGCAGGAAGAGGGTCCCTGGGGCCAACGTCCTGACTTTC.

This clone was seen just once. This chain links TRBV28 with TRBJ2-7; 9 nucleotides agree with TRBD1. Trimming removed 2 bases from V and 1 base from J; junction bases left unmatched: 6. Germline V CDR1 and CDR2: MDHEN, SYDVKM. The CDR3 sequence is 16 residues long. CDR3 DNA sequence: TGTGCCAGCAGTTTAAAGGGACAGGGATGGTCCTACGAGCAGTACTTC. It is translated as CASSLKGQGWSYEQYF.

The gene calls are TRBV5-1 and TRBJ2-1; D gene ambiguous. The germline CDR1 and CDR2 sequences are SGHRS and YFSETQ. The CDR3 covers 15 residues. V was cut by 0 bases and J by 1 base, with 8 bases left in between. The chain's CDR3 is CASSLARTSYNEQFF. The CDR3 nucleotides read TGCGCCAGCAGCTTGGCCCGAACTTCCTACAATGAGCAGTTCTTC.

J is TRBJ2-7 and V is TRBV7-2; 13 bases match TRBD2. CDR3 size: 15 residues. V shed 4 bases, J shed 4 bases, and the junction held 4 bases outside the gene matches. Germline values: CDR1 SGHTA, CDR2 FQGNSA. The CDR3 bases are TGTGCCAGCAGCTGGACTAGCGGGAGAGTGTACGAGCAGTACTTC. Amino acid sequence: CASSWTSGRVYEQYF.

V gene TRBV7-2 combines with J gene TRBJ2-7; the D is unclear. The CDR3 sequence is 13 residues long. V lost 4 bases to trimming and J lost 3 bases, with 10 bases between them. From germline, CDR1 is SGHTA and CDR2 FQGNSA. The DNA of the CDR3 is TGTGCCAGCAGCTGCCGACTCTTCTACGAGCAGTACTTC. It is translated as CASSCRLFYEQYF.

The chain has TRBV7-9 and TRBJ2-4; TRBD2 might be the D (6 bases). The CDR3 contains 15 residues. V was pared by 1 base and J by 1 base, with 8 bases between. From germline, CDR1 is SEHNR and CDR2 FQNEAQ (reference sequence). The CDR3 here is CASSLEEGAKNIQYF. The CDR3 DNA is TGTGCCAGCAGCTTAGAGGAGGGCGCCAAAAACATTCAGTACTTC.

This chain joins TRBV6-4 and TRBJ2-2; 8 nucleotides agree with TRBD1. This CDR3 is built from 18 residues. Germline CDR1 and CDR2: MRHNA and SNTAGT. Losses at the gene ends were 0 bases for V and 5 bases for J; bases not matched to a gene: 11. CDR3 DNA sequence: TGTGCCAGCAGTGACTCGGGCAGGGGGCTATCTTGGACCGGGGAGCTGTTTTTT. This gives the protein CASSDSGRGLSWTGELFF.

V is TRBV7-9 and J is TRBJ1-3, with a possible D match to TRBD1 (6 bases). From germline, CDR1 is SEHNR and CDR2 FQNEAQ (reference sequence). This CDR3 has 15 residues. Between the trimmed V and J ends, which lost 5 bases and 1 base, there was a span of 12 bases. The CDR3 sequence: CASSPTGWSGNTIYF. In DNA form, the CDR3 reads TGTGCCAGCAGCCCTACAGGGTGGTCTGGAAACACCATATATTTT. Full variable domain (missing parts from reference TRBV7-9 and TRBJ1-3): DTGVSQNPRHKITKRGQNVTFRCDPISEHNRLYWYRQTLGQGPEFLTYFQNEAQLEKSRLLSDRFSAERPKGSFSTLEIQRTEQGDSAMYLCASSPTGWSGNTIYFGEGSWLTVV.

The rearrangement joins TRBV9 to TRBJ2-3; D is unclear. The V gene lost 4 bases and the J gene lost 0 bases, with 15 bases spanning the gap. Germline V lookup: CDR1 SGDLS, CDR2 YYNGEE. The CDR3 consists of 16 residues. For the CDR3, the DNA is TGTGCCAGCAGCCGCCGGACGCAACCCAGCACAGATACGCAGTATTTT. Translated: CASSRRTQPSTDTQYF.